The source of this T cell receptor beta chain is a study of regulatory T cells in long-lasting Graves disease. Study-wide results and limits: Patients with persistent disease shared 2,700 or so public clonotypes, outpacing the 966 shared by new patients. Sampling was limited to peripheral blood rather than thyroid tissue.

The table lists this clonotype with many counts. Its specificity is not known. Construction of TCR beta libraries relied on iRepertoire HTBI primers and on Arm-PCR targeting CDR3 regions. TCRdb re-analysed the multiplex PCR reads in MiXCR, keeping a single row per CDR3 protein. Of 200,000 to 250,000 distinct CDR3 sequences in the sample, around a fifth were seen once. As for time point: newly diagnosed GD, antithyroid drugs for less than 3 months. Making the TCR library involved RNA that had been extracted from PBMCs. The V gene's germline CDR1 is DFQATT and CDR2 SNEGSKA (reference sequence). The CDR3 sequence is 15 residues long. The V segment lost 6 bases and the J segment 4 bases; nucleotides outside the gene matches: 13. In addition, the sample was reused for a study of T cells in Graves' hyperthyroidism and ophthalmopathy. That study reports: The model's output predicted ophthalmopathy at a median of about 6.5 months prior to onset.

The specimen was peripheral blood mononuclear cells (PBMCs), collected at new diagnosis, from a patient treated with antithyroid drugs. The TCR sequence derives from a woman aged 25 to 39 with Graves disease. V gene TRBV20-1 combines with J gene TRBJ2-3, with TRBD2 matching 7 bases. The DNA of the CDR3 is TGCAGTGCGGACCCTGGACTAGGATGGGCAGATACGCAGTATTTT. This encodes CSADPGLGWADTQYF.